This T cell receptor (beta chain) was retrieved from a study of CXCR3-negative and CXCR3-positive naive CD8 T cells. The method, 5' RACE with UMI labels, was used to prepare the TRB cDNA libraries. TCRdb re-called the 5' RACE reads and catalogs CDR3 proteins one per entry, DNA excluded. This table lists some 99,000 distinct CDR3 sequences. In germline, CDR1 is SGHTA, CDR2 FQGTGA. The CDR3 has 15 residues. Triplicate sorts of 250,000 to 350,000 cells per CD8+ subset. On this clonotype itself: What it binds is not known.

Points from the study as a whole: Surface CD5 matched across naive subsets, and TRB CDR3 properties served to infer TCR strength. TRB CDR3s were more hydrophobic in CXCR3-positive than in CXCR3-negative naive cells. In naive cells, CXCR3-negative and CXCR3-positive subsets had similar TRBV-TRBJ usage; memory cells differed.

This chain links TRBV7-3 with TRBJ2-5; with no DNA, the TCRdb D assignment of TRBD2 cannot be verified. The sequence came from a human donor in good health. Some clones in this sample may be carry-over from other donors' samples. The sample consisted of naive CXCR3+ CD8+ T cells from blood. This sample's subset: CD45RO-CCR7+CD27+CD95- naive CD8+ T cells expressing CXCR3 (TNR3+). The chain's CDR3 is CASSLGLTSAETQYF.